In its sample, the clone carrying this T cell receptor (beta chain) was seen a few times. Its antigen is not known. This entry comes from a study of CD8 T cells in ankylosing spondylitis. Study-level points and caveats: Significant enrichment of disease-linked clones was reported in matched ankylosing spondylitis synovial fluid. What appeared characteristic of ankylosing spondylitis blood was a TCR beta motif of eight highly homologous variants.

MiXCR, applied by TCRdb to the 5' RACE reads, yields one record per CDR3 protein. The table records over 600,000 distinct CDR3 sequences, 15% to 20% of them present only once. Germline CDR1 and CDR2: DFQATT and SNEGSKA (reference sequence). The length of the CDR3 is 15 residues. V was shortened by 1 base and J by 6 bases, with 19 bases between the two germline ends. The source material was blood, either unsorted or a sorted T cell fraction (not recorded which). This receptor was obtained from a male donor with ankylosing spondylitis. V usage is TRBV20-1 and J usage is TRBJ2-7; tentative D call: TRBD2 (6 bases). The CDR3 region has the DNA TGCAGTGCTAGAGCCGGGGGTACCGCTTGGAGCGAGCAGTACTTC. The encoded protein is CSARAGGTAWSEQYF.